Each of the 4 T cell receptor beta chains below was sequenced from the same sample in a study of graft-versus-host responses after intestinal transplantation. This table comes from immunoSEQ multiplex PCR, and its TCRdb copy is limited to in-frame clones, with some not included. The profile shows 57,000 or so clones, around 90% of them singletons. The input for sequencing was PBMCs, taken approximately 120 days after intestinal transplantation. Source of these receptors: a human patient who received an intestinal transplant, so some T cells may come from the graft donor.

The chain uses TRBV5-4 and TRBJ1-2; 8 bases match TRBD1. Losses at the gene ends were 1 base for V and 8 bases for J; bases not matched to a gene: 4. From germline, CDR1 is SGHNT and CDR2 YYREEE (reference sequence). This CDR3 spans 13 amino acids. The chain's CDR3 is CASSLQGAGGYTF. CDR3 nucleotide sequence: TGTGCCAGCAGCTTGCAGGGGGCGGGCGGCTACACCTTC. The whole variable domain, filled in from reference TRBV5-4 and TRBJ1-2, reads ETGVTQSPTHLIKTRGQQVTLRCSSQSGHNTVSWYQQALGQGPQFIFQYYREEENGRGNFPPRFSGLQFPNYSSELNVNALELDDSALYLCASSLQGAGGYTFGSGTRLTVV.

As for this clone: Other nucleotide sequences in the sample specify the same CDR3. This chain joins TRBV7-9 and TRBJ1-1, with D uncertain. Germline lookup yields CDR1 SEHNR and CDR2 FQNEAQ (reference sequence). The CDR3 totals 12 residues. The V end lost 5 bases, the J end lost 8 bases, and 12 bases lay between the germline ends. In nucleotides, the CDR3 is TGTGCCAGCAGCCTTGGACGGACGGAAGCTTTCTTT. It translates to CASSLGRTEAFF.

The chain carries TRBV6-5 and TRBJ1-5; D is uncertain. Per the germline V gene, CDR1 is MNHEY and CDR2 is SVGAGI. V lost 4 bases and J 0 bases, leaving 10 bases between the germline ends. The CDR3 spans 15 residues. The CDR3 DNA follows: TGTGCCAGCAGTTCTGGGCTCCTTAGCAATCAGCCCCAGCATTTT. It specifies CASSSGLLSNQPQHF.

The J gene is TRBJ2-2, the V gene TRBV5-4; D possibly corresponds to TRBD1 (6 bases). Germline CDR1 and CDR2: SGHNT and YYREEE (reference sequence). This CDR3 region has 16 residues. V was trimmed by 0 bases and J by 5 bases, leaving 14 bases between them. The CDR3 sequence is CASSLGGTRRTGELFF. CDR3 nucleotide sequence: TGTGCCAGCAGCTTGGGTGGGACAAGGCGAACCGGGGAGCTGTTTTTT. Supplemented by reference TRBV5-4 and TRBJ2-2, the full variable domain reads ETGVTQSPTHLIKTRGQQVTLRCSSQSGHNTVSWYQQALGQGPQFIFQYYREEENGRGNFPPRFSGLQFPNYSSELNVNALELDDSALYLCASSLGGTRRTGELFFGEGSRLTVL.